This record concerns one T cell receptor beta chain sequence. Its specificity is unknown. The sample comes from a study of post-analysis software for immune sequencing data. Unique molecular identifiers were present in the TCR beta cDNA libraries. TCRdb reprocessed the PCR reads via MiXCR and lists one record per CDR3 protein. The sample lists approximately 730,000 distinct CDR3 sequences, 35% to 55% seen once, with 4.9% in the top ten. Study-wide results and caveats: Strong co-clustering by F measure was evident for samples that had been prepared in the same batch. Versus controls, multiple sclerosis patients showed significantly lower diversity (normalized Chao1). Comparison of patients with controls showed about 5 TRBV segments more frequent in patients, TRBV5-6, TRBV5-1 and TRBV20-1 among them.

This CDR3 contains 15 residues. The junction had 3 bases not matched to a gene; V was cut back by 3 bases and J by 6 bases. CDR1 is MNHNY and CDR2 is SVGAGI in the germline V gene (reference sequence). The clonotype was recovered from a girl aged 5 to 17 with multiple sclerosis. The sequenced sample was blood. The chain combines TRBV6-6 with TRBJ1-4; 11 bases map to TRBD1. CDR3 DNA: TGTGCCAGCAGTTATGGACAGGGGGCCCATGAAAAACTGTTTTTT. Its translation: CASSYGQGAHEKLFF.